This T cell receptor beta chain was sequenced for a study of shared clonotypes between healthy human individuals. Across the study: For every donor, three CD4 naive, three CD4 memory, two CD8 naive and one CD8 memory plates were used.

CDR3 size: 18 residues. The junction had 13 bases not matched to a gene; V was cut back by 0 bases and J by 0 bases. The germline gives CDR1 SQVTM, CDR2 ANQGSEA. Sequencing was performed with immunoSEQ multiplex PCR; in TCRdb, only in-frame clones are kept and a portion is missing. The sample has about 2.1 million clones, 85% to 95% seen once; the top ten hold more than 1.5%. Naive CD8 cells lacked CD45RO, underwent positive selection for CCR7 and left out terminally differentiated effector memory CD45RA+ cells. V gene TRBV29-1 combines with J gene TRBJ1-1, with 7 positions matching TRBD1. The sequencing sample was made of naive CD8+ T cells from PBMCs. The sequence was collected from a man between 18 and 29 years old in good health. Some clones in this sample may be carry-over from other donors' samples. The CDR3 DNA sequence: TGCAGCGTTGAAGACCTCGGACAGGACAAGCTGATGAACACTGAAGCTTTCTTT. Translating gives CSVEDLGQDKLMNTEAFF.